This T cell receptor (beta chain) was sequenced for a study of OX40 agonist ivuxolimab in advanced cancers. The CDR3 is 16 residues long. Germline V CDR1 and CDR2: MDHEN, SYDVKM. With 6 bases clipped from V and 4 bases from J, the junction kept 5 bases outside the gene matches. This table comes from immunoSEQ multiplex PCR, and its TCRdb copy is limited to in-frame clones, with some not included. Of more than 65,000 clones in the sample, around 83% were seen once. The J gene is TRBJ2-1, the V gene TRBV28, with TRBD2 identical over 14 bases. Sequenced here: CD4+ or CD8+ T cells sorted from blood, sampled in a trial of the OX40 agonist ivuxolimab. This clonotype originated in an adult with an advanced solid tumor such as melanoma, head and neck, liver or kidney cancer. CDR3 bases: TGTGCCAGCAGCCATGGGACTAGCGGGGGATACAATGAGCAGTTCTTC. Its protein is CASSHGTSGGYNEQFF. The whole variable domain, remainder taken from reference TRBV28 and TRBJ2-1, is DVKVTQSSRYLVKRTGEKVFLECVQDMDHENMFWYRQDPGLGLRLIYFSYDVKMKEKGDIPEGYSVSREKKERFSLILESASTNQTSMYLCASSHGTSGGYNEQFFGPGTRLTVL.